This TCR beta chain was identified in a study of identical twins. This clonotype was picked up many times. Its antigen is not known. The germline CDR1 and CDR2 sequences are SEHNR and FQNEAQ (reference sequence). V dropped 5 bases and J dropped 1; count of bases not matched to a gene: 6. The CDR3 runs 15 residues. After template switching added a universal primer site, the resulting cDNA carried unique molecular identifiers. TCRdb used MiXCR to reprocess the 5' RACE reads, holding one entry per CDR3 protein. The repertoire holds about 450,000 distinct CDR3 sequences, with 15% to 20% as singletons. Study-level findings and limits: Excess low generation probability was seen in twin-shared out-of-frame alpha sequences. The authors drew conclusions from cross-sectional statistical analysis rather than following the same donors.

In every case, the donor was a healthy Caucasian. This TCR was sampled from a man aged 50-59 years in good health. Sequenced: naive T cells sorted from blood. The V gene is TRBV7-9, the J gene TRBJ2-7; TRBD1 aligns across 9 bases. In DNA form, the CDR3 reads TGTGCCAGCAGCGGCGACAGGGGGTTGTCCTACGAGCAGTACTTC. It is translated as CASSGDRGLSYEQYF.